A single sample is the source of the 21 T cell receptor beta chains below, sequenced in a study of cytomegalovirus exposure and HLA in healthy donors (dated by TCRdb to 2017 to 2019). Libraries were built with the immunoSEQ multiplex PCR assay. Not all clones reach the TCRdb copy of this immuneACCESS table, which keeps in-frame sequences only. Checked studies attribute under half of the gap to unresolved V genes and leave the rest unexplained. The sample yields around 130,000 clones; roughly 84% were counted once. The ten largest make up 2.1% of the sample. The sequencing sample was made of PBMCs. The receptor source for this set is a woman in her 30s in good health and CMV-seronegative.

The V and J genes are TRBV9 and TRBJ2-4; TRBD2 might be the D (6 bases). Between the trimmed V and J ends, which lost 0 bases and 5 bases, there was a span of 15 bases. CDR1 is SGDLS and CDR2 is YYNGEE in the germline V gene. This CDR3 has 16 amino acids. This CDR3 is CASSVGPQAGQNIQYF. For the CDR3, the DNA is TGTGCCAGCAGCGTAGGCCCCCAAGCGGGTCAAAACATTCAGTACTTC.

The count of this clone is one. The chain has TRBV5-1 and TRBJ2-1; TRBD1 aligns across 11 bases. V lost 1 base, J lost 6 bases, and 6 bases stayed unmatched. The CDR3 is 16 residues long. Germline V gene data show CDR1 as SGHRS and CDR2 as YFSETQ. CDR3 protein: CASSLRTGGLGNEQFF. CDR3 DNA sequence: TGCGCCAGCAGCTTGAGGACAGGGGGCCTAGGCAATGAGCAGTTCTTC. The complete variable domain, with remaining parts taken from reference TRBV5-1 and TRBJ2-1, reads KAGVTQTPRYLIKTRGQQVTLSCSPISGHRSVSWYQQTPGQGLQFLFEYFSETQRNKGNFPGRFSGRQFSNSRSEMNVSTLELGDSALYLCASSLRTGGLGNEQFFGPGTRLTVL.

On this clone: Other nucleotide sequences from this sample produce the same CDR3. The rearrangement uses TRBV19 and TRBJ1-2; no reliable D call. Trimming left V 4 bases short and J 5 bases short, with 5 bases between. There are 11 residues in the CDR3. Germline V gene sequence: CDR1 LNHDA, CDR2 SQIVND (reference sequence). CDR3 residues: CASSTGYGYTF. The CDR3 nucleotides are TGTGCCAGTAGTACCGGTTATGGCTACACCTTC.

The chain recombines TRBV18 with TRBJ2-3, with 10 nucleotides matching TRBD1. The V and J ends lost 5 bases and 0 bases, in that order; junction bases with no gene match: 2. Per the germline V gene, CDR1 is KGHSH and CDR2 is LQKENI. This CDR3 has 15 residues. The CDR3 sequence is CASSDRGPSTDTQYF. In DNA, the CDR3 is TGTGCCAGCTCAGACAGGGGGCCTAGCACAGATACGCAGTATTTT.

The chain is built from TRBV10-3 and TRBJ1-1; 9 positions agree with TRBD1. Germline CDR1 is ENHRY and CDR2 is SYGVKD. This CDR3 region has 15 residues. The trim removed 4 bases at V and 3 bases at J, leaving 6 bases unmatched. The DNA of the CDR3 is TGTGCCATCAGTGGGGGGACAGGGTGGGACACTGAAGCTTTCTTT. It specifies CAISGGTGWDTEAFF.

The CDR3 loop is CASSYDTLNTEAFF. The CDR3 bases are TGTGCCAGCAGCTATGACACCCTGAACACTGAAGCTTTCTTT. This sequence joins TRBV6-1 and TRBJ1-1; D remains ambiguous. CDR1 and CDR2 from the germline V gene are MNHNS and SASEGT. V was trimmed by 6 bases and J by 0 bases, leaving 11 bases between them. This CDR3 region has 14 residues.

V usage is TRBV6-5 and J usage is TRBJ1-2; weak D call: TRBD1 (6 bases). The CDR3 totals 15 residues. Germline-derived CDR1 and CDR2 are MNHEY and SVGAGI. Trimming shortened V by 5 bases and J by 2 bases, and 15 bases separated the two germline ends. The CDR3 loop is CASSQLRQANYGYTF. In DNA, the CDR3 is TGTGCCAGCAGTCAGCTTAGACAGGCGAACTATGGCTACACCTTC.

This chain joins TRBV15 and TRBJ2-5; 7 bases are shared with TRBD2. CDR3 size: 16 residues. Germline V lookup: CDR1 LNHNV, CDR2 YYDKDF (reference sequence). The trim removed 6 bases at V and 1 base at J, leaving 11 bases unmatched. CDR3 protein: CATRTDLAGAQETQYF. CDR3 DNA sequence: TGTGCCACCAGGACAGATTTGGCGGGAGCCCAAGAGACCCAGTACTTC. The variable domain in full, completed from reference TRBV15 and TRBJ2-5, reads DAMVIQNPRYQVTQFGKPVTLSCSQTLNHNVMYWYQQKSSQAPKLLFHYYDKDFNNEADTPDNFQSRRPNTSFCFLDIRSPGLGDTAMYLCATRTDLAGAQETQYFGPGTRLLVL.

V is TRBV10-3 and J is TRBJ2-5; 10 bases align to TRBD2. The CDR3 length is 15 residues. J gave up 1 base and V 6 bases, and 5 bases lay outside the gene matches. The germline gives CDR1 ENHRY, CDR2 SYGVKD. The CDR3, as DNA: TGTGCCATCAGACAGTTAGCGGGGGGCCAAGAGACCCAGTACTTC. This gives the protein CAIRQLAGGQETQYF.

This sequence joins TRBV19 and TRBJ2-3, with 9 bases that match TRBD2. V was pared by 0 bases and J by 1 base, with 5 bases of the junction left unmatched. The CDR3 length is 17 residues. CDR1 is LNHDA and CDR2 is SQIVND in the germline V gene (reference sequence). The CDR3 sequence: CASSIDVAGGGTDTQYF. The CDR3 coding sequence is TGTGCCAGTAGTATAGATGTTGCGGGGGGGGGCACAGATACGCAGTATTTT.

The J gene is TRBJ2-1, the V gene TRBV4-1, with D tentatively TRBD2 (6 bases). V was pared by 1 base and J by 10 bases, with 11 bases between. The CDR3 covers 13 residues. The germline gives CDR1 MGHRA, CDR2 YSYEKL. In nucleotides, the CDR3 is TGCGCCAGCAGCCAAGTGGGCAGCGGGGAGCAGTTCTTC. Translation: CASSQVGSGEQFF.

V usage is TRBV13 and J usage is TRBJ2-1, with D hard to call. CDR3 size: 14 residues. V shed 3 bases and J shed 9 bases, with 15 bases lying between them. Germline values: CDR1 PRHDT, CDR2 FYEKMQ (reference sequence). The CDR3 region has the DNA TGTGCCAGCAGCTTCGGGTCCACGGAACCTGAGCAGTTCTTC. Translating it yields CASSFGSTEPEQFF.

The J gene is TRBJ1-6, the V gene TRBV11-2, with a possible D match to TRBD1 (6 bases). Looked up from germline, CDR1 is SGHAT and CDR2 is FQNNGV. V lost 3 bases and J 0 bases, leaving 15 bases between the germline ends. The CDR3 is 18 residues long. The CDR3 region is CASSLGGGPNSYNSPLHF. CDR3 coding DNA: TGTGCCAGCAGCTTGGGAGGGGGACCCAACTCCTATAATTCACCCCTCCACTTT.

The chain joins TRBV6-5 to TRBJ1-1, with TRBD1 matching over 7 bases. The V gene end was trimmed by 2 bases and the J gene end by 5 bases; junction bases not matched to a gene: 8. The CDR3 sequence is 15 residues long. Germline CDR1 and CDR2: MNHEY and SVGAGI. The CDR3 DNA is TGTGCCAGCAGTTACCCCTCACAGGGGCGGACTGAAGCTTTCTTT. The encoded protein is CASSYPSQGRTEAFF.

This clone has more than one count but fewer than ten. This rearrangement joins TRBV9 to TRBJ1-5, with D perhaps TRBD1 (5 bases). CDR1 SGDLS and CDR2 YYNGEE come from the germline V gene. This CDR3 contains 18 residues. V gave up 3 bases and J gave up 0 bases, with 19 bases separating them. CDR3 nucleotide sequence: TGTGCCAGCAGCGCCCCCCCCTCCGACAGTTATAGCAATCAGCCCCAGCATTTT. Protein sequence: CASSAPPSDSYSNQPQHF.

As DNA, the CDR3 is TGTGCCAGCAGCTCTGGTGGGCTAGCTCGCACAGATACGCAGTATTTT. It encodes CASSSGGLARTDTQYF. The chain uses TRBV5-4 and TRBJ2-3, with D tentatively TRBD2 (5 bases). This CDR3 has 16 amino acids. Trimming stripped 3 bases from V and 1 base from J, with 15 bases between. Germline loops: CDR1 SGHNT, CDR2 YYREEE (reference sequence).

This clone was detected a few times. V gene TRBV5-1 combines with J gene TRBJ1-5; D is perhaps TRBD1 (5 bases). The CDR3 has 14 residues. The germline CDR1 and CDR2 sequences are SGHRS and YFSETQ. Trimming shortened V by 2 bases and J by 5 bases, and 11 bases separated the two germline ends. This CDR3 is CASSLDSTHQPQHF. DNA for the CDR3: TGCGCCAGCAGCTTAGACAGCACACATCAGCCCCAGCATTTT.

The chain is built from TRBV7-8 and TRBJ2-3; 9 nucleotides line up with TRBD2. CDR3 length equals 18 residues. V shed 0 bases and J 3 bases; nucleotides not matched to a gene: 10. Germline CDR1 and CDR2: SGHVS and FQNEAQ. The CDR3 reads CASSLAWRGGRGTDTQYF. The DNA of the CDR3 is TGTGCCAGCAGCTTAGCGTGGCGGGGGGGCAGGGGAACAGATACGCAGTATTTT.

This clone has just a few counts. The rearrangement uses TRBV7-9 and TRBJ1-2, with TRBD1 matching over 7 bases. The germline gives CDR1 SEHNR, CDR2 FQNEAQ (reference sequence). CDR3 length equals 13 residues. The V gene end was trimmed by 3 bases and the J gene end by 7 bases; junction bases not matched to a gene: 5. CDR3 sequence reads: CASSFGQALGYTF. The CDR3 DNA follows: TGTGCCAGCAGCTTCGGACAGGCGCTTGGCTACACCTTC. The whole variable domain, filled in from reference TRBV7-9 and TRBJ1-2, reads DTGVSQNPRHKITKRGQNVTFRCDPISEHNRLYWYRQTLGQGPEFLTYFQNEAQLEKSRLLSDRFSAERPKGSFSTLEIQRTEQGDSAMYLCASSFGQALGYTFGSGTRLTVV.

The CDR3 DNA sequence: TGCAGCGTAATCCCCCCCGGGGGGAGCACAGATACGCAGTATTTT. Translated, it gives CSVIPPGGSTDTQYF. The gene calls are TRBV29-1 and TRBJ2-3; 7 bases are a match to TRBD2. Germline V CDR1 and CDR2: SQVTM, ANQGSEA. The CDR3 has 15 amino acids. J gave up 0 bases and V 6 bases, and 9 bases lay outside the gene matches.

This chain connects TRBV6-1 to TRBJ2-7, with 9 bases lining up with TRBD1. V gave up 6 bases and J gave up 5 bases; unmatched junction bases: 8. There are 14 residues in the CDR3. The germline V gene encodes CDR1 MNHNS and CDR2 SASEGT. The CDR3 DNA reads TGTGCCAGCAGGAACCCGGGACAGGGAAACGAGCAGTACTTC. Translated, it gives CASRNPGQGNEQYF.